This TCR beta chain appears in the sequencing data of a study of T cell responses to AZD1222 COVID-19 vaccine. The CDR3 loop spans 19 amino acids. Germline CDR1 is SGHVS and CDR2 is FQNEAQ. The data were produced by immunoSEQ multiplex PCR, yet TCRdb's version contains in-frame clones alone and is incomplete. The sample carries about 120,000 clones, roughly 90% recorded once. As to this clone: Antigen: not known. Germline and junction disagree at one end, which may indicate a read error.

Overall study results and limits: CD4 TCRs associated with vaccination spanned spike, dominating at 160-218 and 743-854.

The TCR comes from an adult in good health. The chain combines TRBV7-8 with TRBJ1-4; D not resolved. Sequenced here: peripheral blood, sampled on day 0 of AZD1222 vaccination. Here the CDR3 reads CASSPFIGGKGPTNEKLFF. The DNA of the CDR3 is TGTGCCAGCAGCCCCTTCATAGGCGGAAAGGGCCCAACTAATGAAAAGCTGTTTTTT. Filled out from reference TRBV7-8 and TRBJ1-4, the complete variable domain reads GAGVSQSPRYKVAKRGQDVALRCDPISGHVSLFWYQQALGQGPEFLTYFQNEAQLDKSGLPSDRFFAERPEGSVSTLKIQRTQQEDSAVYLCASSPFIGGKGPTNEKLFFGSGTQLSVL.